The 18 T cell receptor beta chains presented below share a single source sample, sequenced in a study of control samples from healthy donors and cancer patients. Profiled with immunoSEQ multiplex PCR; TCRdb holds only in-frame clones, not every one. There are over 80,000 clones in the sample; roughly 83% occur only once, and over 9.5% lies in the top ten. The sample consisted of blood. The receptors derive from a woman aged 25 to 45 in good health.

The J gene is TRBJ1-2, the V gene TRBV29-1; 12 nucleotides agree with TRBD1. Germline V gene sequence: CDR1 SQVTM, CDR2 ANQGSEA. The CDR3 runs 13 residues. J was trimmed by 12 bases and V by 6 bases; bases with no gene match: 11. The CDR3 DNA follows: TGCAGCGTAGCGAACCGGGACAGGGGGCCTCACACCTTC. Translating it yields CSVANRDRGPHTF.

V is TRBV10-3 and J is TRBJ2-5, with 8 bases identical to TRBD2. The trim removed 2 bases at V and 1 base at J, leaving 0 bases unmatched. The CDR3 extends over 14 amino acids. CDR1 and CDR2 from the germline V gene are ENHRY and SYGVKD. The CDR3 DNA reads TGTGCCATCAGTGAGCGGGGGGGCCAAGAGACCCAGTACTTC. Amino acids: CAISERGGQETQYF.

This clone was picked up one time. The chain carries TRBV2 and TRBJ2-2; 13 bases agree with TRBD2. This CDR3 is 15 amino acids long. Germline V gene data show CDR1 as SNHLY and CDR2 as FYNNEI. Germline trimming cut 6 bases from V and 6 bases from J; bases unmatched to any gene: 4. The CDR3 region is CASRLLAGGPGELFF. CDR3 nucleotides: TGTGCCAGCAGGCTACTAGCGGGGGGGCCCGGGGAGCTGTTTTTT.

This chain joins TRBV19 and TRBJ2-2; 7 positions match TRBD1. V shed 7 bases, J shed 1 base, and the junction held 9 bases outside the gene matches. Germline V gene data show CDR1 as LNHDA and CDR2 as SQIVND (reference sequence). There are 16 residues in the CDR3. DNA for the CDR3: TGTGCCAGTACCAGATCGACAGGGCAGAACACCGGGGAGCTGTTTTTT. The encoded protein is CASTRSTGQNTGELFF.

This sequence joins TRBV30 and TRBJ2-5; TRBD2 matches 7 bases. CDR3 length: 15 residues. The V segment lost 1 base and the J segment 5 bases; nucleotides outside the gene matches: 10. Per the germline V gene, CDR1 is GTSNPN and CDR2 is SVGIG (reference sequence). The CDR3 loop is CAWSAPGEGIETQYF. For the CDR3, the DNA is TGTGCCTGGAGTGCTCCCGGGGAGGGGATTGAGACCCAGTACTTC.

This sequence joins TRBV19 and TRBJ2-2; 7 bases agree with TRBD1. Germline V CDR1 and CDR2: LNHDA, SQIVND (reference sequence). Germline trimming cut 5 bases from V and 0 bases from J; bases unmatched to any gene: 6. This CDR3 is 16 amino acids long. For the CDR3, the DNA is TGTGCCAGTAGTCCTCGGACAGGCGCGAACACCGGGGAGCTGTTTTTT. Amino acid sequence: CASSPRTGANTGELFF.

The chain joins TRBV6-2 or TRBV6-3 to TRBJ2-7, with D possibly being TRBD2 (6 bases). The CDR3 is 14 amino acids. Trimming stripped 2 bases from V and 2 bases from J, with 10 bases between. Germline loops: CDR1 MNHEY, CDR2 SVGEGT. Written as DNA, the CDR3 is TGTGCCAGCAGTTACGCCGGCGGGGCCTACGAGCAGTACTTC. Protein sequence: CASSYAGGAYEQYF.

The genes are TRBV7-3 and TRBJ2-2; D is ambiguous. Trimming shortened V by 5 bases and J by 5 bases, and 6 bases separated the two germline ends. Germline-derived CDR1 and CDR2 are SGHTA and FQGTGA. CDR3 length: 12 residues. For the CDR3, the DNA is TGTGCCAGCAGCGGTAATACCGGGGAGCTGTTTTTT. Protein product: CASSGNTGELFF. The full variable domain, its missing parts supplied by reference TRBV7-3 and TRBJ2-2, is GAGVSQTPSNKVTEKGKYVELRCDPISGHTALYWYRQSLGQGPEFLIYFQGTGAADDSGLPNDRFFAVRPEGSVSTLKIQRTERGDSAVYLCASSGNTGELFFGEGSRLTVL.

V and J are TRBV9 and TRBJ1-2; a weak D match, TRBD1 (5 bases). Germline assignment: CDR1 SGDLS and CDR2 YYNGEE. The CDR3 has 13 amino acids. The V gene lost 0 bases and the J gene lost 5 bases, with 8 bases spanning the gap. This chain's CDR3 is CASSVAEGYGYTF. The CDR3 DNA sequence: TGTGCCAGCAGCGTAGCTGAGGGGTATGGCTACACCTTC.

The chain is built from TRBV9 and TRBJ2-1; TRBD2 is a possible D gene (5 bases). Germline V gene data show CDR1 as SGDLS and CDR2 as YYNGEE. The CDR3 covers 14 residues. Trimming cost V 5 bases and J 4 bases, with 13 bases left between them. CDR3 residues: CASSNSGKYNEQFF. CDR3 DNA sequence: TGTGCCAGCAGTAACTCGGGGAAGTACAATGAGCAGTTCTTC. The full variable domain, rest sourced from reference TRBV9 and TRBJ2-1, is DSGVTQTPKHLITATGQRVTLRCSPRSGDLSVYWYQQSLDQGLQFLIQYYNGEERAKGNILERFSAQQFPDLHSELNLSSLELGDSALYFCASSNSGKYNEQFFGPGTRLTVL.

The chain couples TRBV5-4 to TRBJ1-6; 9 nucleotides align to TRBD1. V was clipped by 4 bases and J by 6 bases; unmatched bases: 2. The CDR3 sequence is 14 residues long. Germline values: CDR1 SGHNT, CDR2 YYREEE (reference sequence). The chain's CDR3 is CASSATGGNSPLHF. Written as DNA, the CDR3 is TGTGCCAGCAGCGCGACAGGGGGTAATTCACCCCTCCACTTT.

This sequence joins TRBV7-2 and TRBJ1-1; 10 bases align to TRBD1. Looked up from germline, CDR1 is SGHTA and CDR2 is FQGNSA. V dropped 5 bases and J dropped 5; count of bases not matched to a gene: 5. CDR3 length: 14 amino acids. The CDR3 region is CASSRDRGMTEAFF. The CDR3 nucleotides read TGTGCCAGCAGCCGGGACAGGGGAATGACTGAAGCTTTCTTT.

In this sample, this clone turned up a few times. The chain is built from TRBV9 and TRBJ1-3, with 7 bases matching TRBD1. The CDR3 spans 14 residues. Germline V gives CDR1 SGDLS, CDR2 YYNGEE. V lost 0 bases to trimming and J lost 8 bases; unmatched junction nucleotides: 5. CDR3 DNA: TGTGCCAGCAGCGTAGAGGGGGCGATGGACACCATATATTTT. Protein sequence: CASSVEGAMDTIYF. The full variable domain, in which reference TRBV9 and TRBJ1-3 provide the parts outside the CDR3, is DSGVTQTPKHLITATGQRVTLRCSPRSGDLSVYWYQQSLDQGLQFLIQYYNGEERAKGNILERFSAQQFPDLHSELNLSSLELGDSALYFCASSVEGAMDTIYFGEGSWLTVV.

DNA of the CDR3: TGTGCCAGCAGCTTAGCAGCCAGGGCAGTATCTGGAAACACCATATATTTT. Translating gives CASSLAARAVSGNTIYF. The chain employs TRBV11-2 and TRBJ1-3, with D maybe TRBD1 (5 bases). The CDR3 is 17 amino acids. V was trimmed by 1 base and J by 1 base, leaving 14 bases between them. The germline V gene encodes CDR1 SGHAT and CDR2 FQNNGV.

This chain links TRBV12-5 with TRBJ2-2, with 9 nucleotides matching TRBD1. This CDR3 region has 20 residues. V shed 0 bases and J 3 bases; nucleotides not matched to a gene: 14. Germline CDR1 reads LGHNT; CDR2 reads FRNRAP. CDR3 sequence (DNA): TGTGCTAGTGGTTTGGTAGGGCTCGTGCCGGGACAGGGCGACACCGGGGAGCTGTTTTTT. Translated: CASGLVGLVPGQGDTGELFF.

The rearrangement links TRBV11-2 to TRBJ2-7, with D maybe TRBD2 (6 bases). Germline V gene sequence: CDR1 SGHAT, CDR2 FQNNGV. The CDR3 runs to 12 residues. V dropped 5 bases and J dropped 9 bases, with 14 bases sitting between them. CDR3 nucleotides: TGTGCCAGCAGCCCTAAAACGGGACTGCAGTACTTC. Protein product: CASSPKTGLQYF. Supplemented by reference TRBV11-2 and TRBJ2-7, the full variable domain reads EAGVAQSPRYKIIEKRQSVAFWCNPISGHATLYWYQQILGQGPKLLIQFQNNGVVDDSQLPKDRFSAERLKGVDSTLKIQPAKLEDSAVYLCASSPKTGLQYFGPGTRLTVT.

This CDR3 is CASKMGQEGELFF. Written as DNA, the CDR3 is TGTGCCAGTAAAATGGGACAGGAGGGGGAGCTGTTTTTT. The chain uses TRBV10-3 and TRBJ2-2; TRBD1 matches 8 bases. CDR1 and CDR2 from the germline V gene are ENHRY and SYGVKD. V lost 10 bases and J lost 8; bases outside the gene matches: 9. The CDR3 covers 13 residues.

In regard to this clone: This same CDR3 is encoded by further DNA sequences in the sample. The chain has TRBV7-6 and TRBJ1-1, with a tentative D call TRBD1 (5 bases). Trimming stripped 1 base from V and 1 base from J, with 7 bases between. Germline V gives CDR1 SGHVS, CDR2 FNYEAQ. CDR3 length: 14 amino acids. CDR3 DNA sequence: TGTGCCAGCAGCTTAGGGGGGGGGAACACTGAAGCTTTCTTT. Encoded protein: CASSLGGGNTEAFF.